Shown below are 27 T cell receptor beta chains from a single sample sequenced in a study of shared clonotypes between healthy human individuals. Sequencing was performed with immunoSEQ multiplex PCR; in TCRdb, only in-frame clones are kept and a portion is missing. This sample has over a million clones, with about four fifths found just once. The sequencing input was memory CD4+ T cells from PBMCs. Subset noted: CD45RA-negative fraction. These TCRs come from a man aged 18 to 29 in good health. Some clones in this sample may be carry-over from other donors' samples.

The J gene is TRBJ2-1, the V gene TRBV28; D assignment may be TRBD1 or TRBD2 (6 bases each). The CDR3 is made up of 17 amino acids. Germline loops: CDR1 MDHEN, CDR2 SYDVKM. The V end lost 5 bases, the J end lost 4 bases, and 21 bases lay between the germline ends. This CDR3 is CASSPLLAWRGYNEQFF. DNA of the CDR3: TGTGCCAGCAGTCCCTTACTAGCCTGGAGGGGGTACAATGAGCAGTTCTTC.

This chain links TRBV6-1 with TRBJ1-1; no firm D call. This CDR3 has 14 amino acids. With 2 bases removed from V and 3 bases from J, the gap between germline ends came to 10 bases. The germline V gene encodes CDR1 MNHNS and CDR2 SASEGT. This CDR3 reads CASSESQWDTEAFF. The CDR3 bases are TGTGCCAGCAGTGAATCCCAGTGGGACACTGAAGCTTTCTTT.

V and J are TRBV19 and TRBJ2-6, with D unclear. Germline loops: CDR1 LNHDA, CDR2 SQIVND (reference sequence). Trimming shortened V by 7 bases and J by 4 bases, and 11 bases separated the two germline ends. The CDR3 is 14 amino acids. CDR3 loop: CASIATSGANVLTF. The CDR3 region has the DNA TGTGCCAGTATCGCTACCTCCGGGGCCAACGTCCTGACTTTC.

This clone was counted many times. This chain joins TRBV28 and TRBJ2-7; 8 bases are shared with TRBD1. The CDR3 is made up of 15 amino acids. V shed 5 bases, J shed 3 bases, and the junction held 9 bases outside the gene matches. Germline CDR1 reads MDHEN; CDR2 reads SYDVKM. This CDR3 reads CASSPGGQAIYEQYF. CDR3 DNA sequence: TGTGCCAGCAGTCCCGGGGGACAGGCGATCTACGAGCAGTACTTC. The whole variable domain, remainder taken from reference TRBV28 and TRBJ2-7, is DVKVTQSSRYLVKRTGEKVFLECVQDMDHENMFWYRQDPGLGLRLIYFSYDVKMKEKGDIPEGYSVSREKKERFSLILESASTNQTSMYLCASSPGGQAIYEQYFGPGTRLTVT.

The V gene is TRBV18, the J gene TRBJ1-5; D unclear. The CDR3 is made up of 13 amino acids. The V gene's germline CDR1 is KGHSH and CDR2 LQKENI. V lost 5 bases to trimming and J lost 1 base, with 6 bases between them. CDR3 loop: CASSTRSNQPQHF. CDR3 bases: TGTGCCAGCTCAACCAGGAGCAATCAGCCCCAGCATTTT.

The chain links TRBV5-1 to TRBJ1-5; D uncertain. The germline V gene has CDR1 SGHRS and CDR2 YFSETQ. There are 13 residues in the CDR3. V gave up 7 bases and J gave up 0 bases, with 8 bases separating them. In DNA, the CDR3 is TGCGCCAGCTCCTACAGTAGCAATCAGCCCCAGCATTTT. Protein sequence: CASSYSSNQPQHF.

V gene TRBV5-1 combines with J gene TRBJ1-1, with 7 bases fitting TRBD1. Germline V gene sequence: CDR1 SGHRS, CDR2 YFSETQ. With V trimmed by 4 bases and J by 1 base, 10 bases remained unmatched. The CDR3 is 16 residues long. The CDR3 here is CASSPLSNRGNTEAFF. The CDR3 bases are TGCGCCAGCAGCCCCTTATCGAACAGGGGGAACACTGAAGCTTTCTTT.

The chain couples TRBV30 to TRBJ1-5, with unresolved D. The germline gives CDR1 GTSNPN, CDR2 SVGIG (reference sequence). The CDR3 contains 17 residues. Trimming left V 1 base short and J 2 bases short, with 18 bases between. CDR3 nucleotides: TGTGCCTGGAGTGACGGAGGGCGCCCGAAAGGCAATCAGCCCCAGCATTTT. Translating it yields CAWSDGGRPKGNQPQHF.

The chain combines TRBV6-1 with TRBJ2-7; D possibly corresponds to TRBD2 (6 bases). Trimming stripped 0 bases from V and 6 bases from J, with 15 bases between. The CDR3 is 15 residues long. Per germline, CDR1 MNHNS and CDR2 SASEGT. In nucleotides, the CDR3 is TGTGCCAGCAGTGAAGCCCAACCTCCCGGGGGCGAGCAGTACTTC. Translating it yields CASSEAQPPGGEQYF.

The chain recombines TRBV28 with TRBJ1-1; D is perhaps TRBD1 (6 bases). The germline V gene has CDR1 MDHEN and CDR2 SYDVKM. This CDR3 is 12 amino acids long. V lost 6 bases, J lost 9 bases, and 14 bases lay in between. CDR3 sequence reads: CASREGGEKAFF. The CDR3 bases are TGTGCCAGCAGGGAAGGGGGGGAGAAAGCTTTCTTT.

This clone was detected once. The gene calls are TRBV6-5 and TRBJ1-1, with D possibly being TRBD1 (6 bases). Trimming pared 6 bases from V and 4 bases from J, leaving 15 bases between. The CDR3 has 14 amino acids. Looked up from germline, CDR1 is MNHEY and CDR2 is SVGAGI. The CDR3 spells CASSPRGESTEAFF. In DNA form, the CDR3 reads TGTGCCAGCAGCCCTAGGGGGGAAAGCACTGAAGCTTTCTTT.

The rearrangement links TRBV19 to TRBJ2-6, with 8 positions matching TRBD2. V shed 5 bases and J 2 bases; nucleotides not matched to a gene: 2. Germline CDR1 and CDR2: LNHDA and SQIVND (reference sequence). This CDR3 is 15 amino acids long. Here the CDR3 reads CASSFSGTGANVLTF. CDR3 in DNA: TGTGCCAGTAGTTTTAGCGGGACTGGGGCCAACGTCCTGACTTTC.

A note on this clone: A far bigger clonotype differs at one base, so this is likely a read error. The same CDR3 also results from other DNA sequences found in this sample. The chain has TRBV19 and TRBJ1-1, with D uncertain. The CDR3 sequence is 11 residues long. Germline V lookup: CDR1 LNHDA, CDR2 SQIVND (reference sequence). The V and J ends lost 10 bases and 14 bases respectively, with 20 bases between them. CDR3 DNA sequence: TGTGCCACGGCGACCCAGACTGCGGCCTTCTTT. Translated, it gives CATATQTAAFF.

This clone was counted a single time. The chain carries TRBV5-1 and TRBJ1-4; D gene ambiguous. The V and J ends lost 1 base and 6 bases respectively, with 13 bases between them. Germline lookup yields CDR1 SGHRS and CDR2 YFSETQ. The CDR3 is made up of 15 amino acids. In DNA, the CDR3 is TGCGCCAGCAGCTTGCAATCTGGGTCGGATGAAAAACTGTTTTTT. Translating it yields CASSLQSGSDEKLFF.

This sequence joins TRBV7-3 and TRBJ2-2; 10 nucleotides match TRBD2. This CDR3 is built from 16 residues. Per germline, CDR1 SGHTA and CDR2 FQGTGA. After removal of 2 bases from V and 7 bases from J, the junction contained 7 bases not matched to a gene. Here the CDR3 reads CASSLRPSGSGGELFF. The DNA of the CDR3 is TGTGCCAGCAGCTTACGGCCTAGCGGGAGTGGCGGGGAGCTGTTTTTT.

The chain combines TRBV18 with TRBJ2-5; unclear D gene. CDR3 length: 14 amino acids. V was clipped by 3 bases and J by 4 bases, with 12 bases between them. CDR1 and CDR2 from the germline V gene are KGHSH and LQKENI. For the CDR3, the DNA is TGTGCCAGCTCACCGAATCAGCTTGGAGAGACCCAGTACTTC. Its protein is CASSPNQLGETQYF. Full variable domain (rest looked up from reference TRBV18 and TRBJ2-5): NAGVMQNPRHLVRRRGQEARLRCSPMKGHSHVYWYRQLPEEGLKFMVYLQKENIIDESGMPKERFSAEFPKEGPSILRIQQVVRGDSAAYFCASSPNQLGETQYFGPGTRLLVL.

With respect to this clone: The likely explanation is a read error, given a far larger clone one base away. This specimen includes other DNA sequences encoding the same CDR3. The CDR3 region has the DNA TGTGCCAGCAGCTTAGGGGACGGCACCTACGAGCAGTACTTC. Translating gives CASSLGDGTYEQYF. The chain combines TRBV7-2 with TRBJ2-5; perhaps D is TRBD1 or TRBD2 (5 bases each). The J call may be faulty, since TRBJ2-7 better matches the DNA end. The V gene's germline CDR1 is SGHTA and CDR2 FQGNSA. This CDR3 is built from 14 residues.

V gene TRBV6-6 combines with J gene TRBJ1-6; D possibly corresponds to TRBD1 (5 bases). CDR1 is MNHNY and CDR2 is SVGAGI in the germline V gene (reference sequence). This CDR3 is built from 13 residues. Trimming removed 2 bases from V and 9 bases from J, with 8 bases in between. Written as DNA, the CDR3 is TGTGCCAGCAGTTACCAGGGCGCTTCACCCCTCCACTTT. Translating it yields CASSYQGASPLHF.

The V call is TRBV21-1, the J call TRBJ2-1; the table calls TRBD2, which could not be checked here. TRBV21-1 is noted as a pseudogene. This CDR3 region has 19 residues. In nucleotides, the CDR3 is TGTGCCAGCAGCAAACGGACTAGCGGGAGGCCAAACCTATACAATGAGCAGTTCTTC. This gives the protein CASSKRTSGRPNLYNEQFF.

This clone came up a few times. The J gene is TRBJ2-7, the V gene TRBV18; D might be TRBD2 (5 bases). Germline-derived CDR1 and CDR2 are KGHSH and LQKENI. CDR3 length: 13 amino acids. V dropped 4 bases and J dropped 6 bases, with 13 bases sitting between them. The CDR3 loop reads CASSRSGSGEQYF. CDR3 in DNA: TGTGCCAGCTCACGGTCGGGATCCGGCGAGCAGTACTTC.

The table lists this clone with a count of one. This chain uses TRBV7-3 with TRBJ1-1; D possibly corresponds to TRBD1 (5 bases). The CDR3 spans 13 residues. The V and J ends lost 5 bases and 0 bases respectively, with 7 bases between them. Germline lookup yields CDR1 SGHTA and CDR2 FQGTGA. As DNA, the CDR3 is TGTGCCAGCAGCCGGGGGATGAACACTGAAGCTTTCTTT. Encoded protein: CASSRGMNTEAFF.

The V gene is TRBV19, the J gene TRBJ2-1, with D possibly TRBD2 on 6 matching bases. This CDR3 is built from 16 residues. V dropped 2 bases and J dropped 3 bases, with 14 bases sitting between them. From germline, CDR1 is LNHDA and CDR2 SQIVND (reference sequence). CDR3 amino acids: CASSIKTGVGYNEQFF. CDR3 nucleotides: TGTGCCAGTAGTATAAAAACGGGAGTAGGCTACAATGAGCAGTTCTTC.

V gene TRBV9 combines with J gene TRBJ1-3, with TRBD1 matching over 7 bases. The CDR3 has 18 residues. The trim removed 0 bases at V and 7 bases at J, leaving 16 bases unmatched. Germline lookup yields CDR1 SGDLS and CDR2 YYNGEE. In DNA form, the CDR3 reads TGTGCCAGCAGCGTAGAAGGGATGGGACAGTATCTGTCGAACACCATATATTTT. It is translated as CASSVEGMGQYLSNTIYF.

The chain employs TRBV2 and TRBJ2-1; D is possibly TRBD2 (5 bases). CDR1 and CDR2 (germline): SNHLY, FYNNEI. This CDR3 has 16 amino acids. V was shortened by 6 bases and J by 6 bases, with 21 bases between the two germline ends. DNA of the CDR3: TGTGCCAGCAGCCGTCTGGGGAGCGAGATAGTCAATGAGCAGTTCTTC. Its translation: CASSRLGSEIVNEQFF.

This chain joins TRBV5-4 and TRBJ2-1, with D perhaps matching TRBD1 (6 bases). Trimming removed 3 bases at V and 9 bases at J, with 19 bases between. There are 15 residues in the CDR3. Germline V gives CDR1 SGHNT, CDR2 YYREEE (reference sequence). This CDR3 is CASSSTVQGQSEQFF. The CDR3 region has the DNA TGTGCCAGCAGCTCCACCGTCCAGGGGCAAAGTGAGCAGTTCTTC.

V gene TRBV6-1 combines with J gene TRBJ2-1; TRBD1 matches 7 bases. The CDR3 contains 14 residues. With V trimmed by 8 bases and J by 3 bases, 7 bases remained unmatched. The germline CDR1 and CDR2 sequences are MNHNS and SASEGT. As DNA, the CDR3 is TGTGCCAGCGCCCCGGGACAGAACTACAATGAGCAGTTCTTC. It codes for CASAPGQNYNEQFF.

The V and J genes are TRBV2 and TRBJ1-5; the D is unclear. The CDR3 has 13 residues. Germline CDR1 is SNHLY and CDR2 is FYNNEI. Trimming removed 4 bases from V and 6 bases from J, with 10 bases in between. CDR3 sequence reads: CASSADFRQPQHF. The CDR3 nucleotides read TGTGCCAGCAGTGCGGACTTCCGTCAGCCCCAGCATTTT.